This is a list of T cell receptor beta chains from one sample in a study of T cell responses to AZD1222 COVID-19 vaccine. Assay used: immunoSEQ multiplex PCR; TCRdb lists only in-frame clones, some missing. The table lists some 120,000 clones, about 90% of them singletons, with 6.5% to 9.5% in the top ten. The material sequenced was peripheral blood, taken on day 0 of AZD1222 vaccination. These receptors were taken from an adult in good health. CDR3s include the opening cysteine and the closing phenylalanine or tryptophan. A D gene is named only where the DNA matches it firmly. Size is omitted from some rows. Given values are once, few, many or a class for expanded clones.

abundance	v_gene	d_gene	j_gene	CDR3aa	CDR3nt
NA	TRBV12-3/TRBV12-4	TRBD2	TRBJ2-7	CASSPGGGEQYF	TGTGCCAGCAGCCCTGGGGGGGGCGAGCAGTACTTC
NA	TRBV28	NA	TRBJ1-5	CASRTTVIVQPQHF	TGTGCCAGCAGGACGACAGTTATAGTGCAGCCCCAGCATTTT
few	TRBV3-1/TRBV3-2	TRBD1	TRBJ2-7	CASSQGTGAPYEQYF	TGTGCCAGCAGCCAAGGGACAGGGGCCCCCTACGAGCAGTACTTC
NA	TRBV5-1	TRBD2	TRBJ2-3	CASSLTSGTDTQYF	TGCGCCAGCAGCTTGACTAGCGGCACAGATACGCAGTATTTT
NA	TRBV5-1	NA	TRBJ2-5	CASQGQETQYF	TGCGCCAGCCAGGGGCAAGAGACCCAGTACTTC
NA	TRBV28	NA	TRBJ1-1	CASRQNTEAFF	TGTGCCAGCAGACAGAACACTGAAGCTTTCTTT
once	TRBV7-2	TRBD2	TRBJ2-7	CASSQRTSEKEQYF	TGTGCCAGCAGCCAGCGAACTAGCGAGAAAGAGCAGTACTTC
NA	TRBV5-4	NA	TRBJ2-1	CASSLSRGDEQFF	TGTGCCAGCAGCTTATCCCGCGGGGATGAGCAGTTCTTC
NA	TRBV28	NA	TRBJ1-2	CASSLTLRGGPGSYGYTF	TGTGCCAGCAGTTTGACCTTGAGGGGGGGGCCAGGAAGCTATGGCTACACCTTC
once	TRBV27	NA	TRBJ2-3	CASSLGDKTDTQYF	TGTGCCAGCAGTTTAGGGGACAAAACAGATACGCAGTATTTT
NA	TRBV7-9	NA	TRBJ2-3	CASSLLADTDTQYF	TGTGCCAGCAGCTTATTAGCGGACACAGATACGCAGTATTTT
NA	TRBV5-1	NA	TRBJ1-5	CASSPVPSSNQPQHF	TGCGCCAGCAGCCCGGTCCCCTCTAGCAATCAGCCCCAGCATTTT
NA	TRBV28	TRBD1	TRBJ1-1	CACNTGGRTEAFF	TGTGCCTGCAACACAGGGGGCCGCACTGAAGCTTTCTTT
NA	TRBV6-5	NA	TRBJ1-2	CASSFTGGDGYTF	TGTGCCAGCAGTTTCACGGGAGGGGATGGCTACACCTTC
NA	TRBV6-5	NA	TRBJ2-1	CASSAGPGGDNEQFF	TGTGCCAGCAGCGCGGGACCGGGTGGGGACAATGAGCAGTTCTTC
NA	TRBV27	NA	TRBJ1-1	CASSPRVLGEAFF	TGTGCCAGCAGTCCGAGGGTTCTCGGTGAAGCTTTCTTT
NA	TRBV28	NA	TRBJ1-5	CASSGPDRIRSQHF	TGTGCCAGCAGTGGACCGGACCGGATCAGGTCCCAGCATTTT
NA	TRBV4-1	NA	TRBJ1-6	CASSLREVNNSPLHF	TGCGCCAGCAGCCTCAGGGAGGTTAATAATTCACCCCTCCACTTT
NA	TRBV28	NA	TRBJ2-7	CASSLYEQYF	TGTGCCAGCAGTTTATATGAGCAGTACTTC
NA	TRBV3-1/TRBV3-2	NA	TRBJ2-5	CASSPQGGVEYF	TGTGCCAGCAGCCCTCAAGGGGGGGTGGAGTACTTC
NA	TRBV9	TRBD1	TRBJ1-1	CASNLGTGSREAFF	TGTGCCAGCAATCTAGGGACAGGGTCTCGAGAAGCTTTCTTT
NA	TRBV7-2	NA	TRBJ1-2	CASSYTKPGTYGYTF	TGTGCCAGCAGCTACACTAAACCCGGAACCTATGGCTACACCTTC
NA	TRBV28	TRBD1	TRBJ1-5	CASSPYRGSNQPQHF	TGTGCCAGCAGTCCCTACAGGGGTAGCAATCAGCCCCAGCATTTT
NA	TRBV27	NA	TRBJ1-2	CASSPRGGGYTF	TGTGCCAGCAGTCCCAGGGGAGGGGGCTACACCTTC
NA	TRBV5-5	TRBD1	TRBJ1-5	CASSSGTVNQPQHF	TGTGCCAGCAGCAGCGGGACAGTCAATCAGCCCCAGCATTTT
NA	TRBV7-9	TRBD2	TRBJ2-7	CASSPRVGGYEQYF	TGTGCCAGCAGCCCCCGGGTGGGGGGGTACGAGCAGTACTTC
NA	TRBV23-1	NA	TRBJ1-2	CASSCRGREDYTF	TGCGCCAGCAGTTGCCGGGGCAGGGAAGACTACACCTTC
NA	TRBV2	NA	TRBJ2-7	CASSPGLYEQYF	TGTGCCAGCAGTCCGGGACTTTACGAGCAGTACTTC
once	TRBV12-3/TRBV12-4	TRBD1	TRBJ1-1	CASSWDRGTEAFF	TGTGCCAGCAGCTGGGACAGGGGAACTGAAGCTTTCTTT
NA	TRBV24-1	NA	TRBJ2-1	CATSGMTKVSYNEQFF	TGTGCCACCAGTGGCATGACCAAAGTCTCCTACAATGAGCAGTTCTTC
NA	TRBV7-9	NA	TRBJ1-2	CASSPGTRSYGYTF	TGTGCCAGCAGCCCCGGGACACGGAGCTATGGCTACACCTTC
once	TRBV11-2	TRBD1	TRBJ2-1	CASSLRSQRQGDNEQFF	TGTGCCAGCAGCTTAAGATCCCAAAGACAGGGGGACAATGAGCAGTTCTTC
NA	TRBV6-1	TRBD1	TRBJ1-1	CASSEGTGGISEAFF	TGTGCCAGCAGTGAAGGGACAGGGGGTATCTCTGAAGCTTTCTTT
NA	TRBV4-1	NA	TRBJ1-5	CASSQDKQVNQPQHF	TGCGCCAGCAGCCAAGATAAGCAGGTCAATCAGCCCCAGCATTTT
NA	TRBV6-5	NA	TRBJ1-1	CASTLWGDGKAFF	TGTGCCAGCACCCTCTGGGGGGACGGTAAAGCTTTCTTT
NA	TRBV2	NA	TRBJ2-5	CASRAGVRKTQYF	TGTGCCAGCAGGGCAGGGGTTAGAAAGACCCAGTACTTC
NA	TRBV6-5	TRBD2	TRBJ2-5	CASRTGGLRGETQYF	TGTGCCAGTCGGACGGGAGGATTGAGAGGGGAGACCCAGTACTTC
NA	TRBV7-3	NA	TRBJ1-1	CASSLTGQGRTEAFF	TGTGCCAGCAGCTTAACGGGGCAGGGGCGGACTGAAGCTTTCTTT
NA	TRBV6-5	NA	TRBJ2-7	CASTRETSSYEQYF	TGTGCCAGCACTCGAGAGACAAGCTCCTACGAGCAGTACTTC
NA	TRBV12-3/TRBV12-4	TRBD1	TRBJ1-2	CASSWDRDYGYTF	TGTGCCAGCAGTTGGGACAGAGACTATGGCTACACCTTC
NA	TRBV10-3	TRBD1	TRBJ2-7	CAISQDRGSSYEQYF	TGTGCCATCAGCCAAGACAGGGGATCATCCTACGAGCAGTACTTC
NA	TRBV5-6	TRBD2	TRBJ2-3	CASSSVAGGEDTQYF	TGTGCCAGCAGCTCCGTAGCGGGAGGAGAGGATACGCAGTATTTT
few	TRBV19	NA	TRBJ1-2	CASSHLEGTRKGYTF	TGTGCCAGTAGTCATCTCGAGGGGACGCGGAAGGGCTACACCTTC
NA	TRBV28	NA	TRBJ1-1	CATRENTEAFF	TGTGCCACCAGGGAGAACACTGAAGCTTTCTTT
few	TRBV7-2	TRBD2	TRBJ2-2	CASSLVFLAGAAGTGELFF	TGTGCCAGCAGCTTAGTCTTCTTAGCGGGGGCCGCTGGCACCGGGGAGCTGTTTTTT